Shown below are 4 T cell receptor beta chains from a single sample sequenced in a study of neurological immune-mediated disorders. MiXCR, run by TCRdb on the 5' RACE reads, gives a single entry per CDR3 protein. Of tens of thousands of distinct CDR3 sequences detected, under 30% appear once; the ten largest clones hold 25% to 30%. Sequencing was done on a sample of CD4+ T cells from blood. Every receptor here comes from a man aged 50-59 years with HTLV-1-associated myelopathy (HAM/TSP).

This clonotype was recorded at least ten times. The chain carries TRBV20-1 and TRBJ1-1; possibly TRBD1 for D (5 bases). Germline assignment: CDR1 DFQATT and CDR2 SNEGSKA (reference sequence). Trimming took off 0 bases at V and 11 bases at J, with 16 bases between the two ends. The CDR3 runs to 13 residues. CDR3 sequence (DNA): TGCAGTGCTAGAGAGGGTGGGGGAGGAGACGCTTTCTTT. Residues: CSAREGGGGDAFF.

This clonotype was seen just once. This chain connects TRBV6-5 to TRBJ1-6, with 7 bases lining up with TRBD1. Germline V gene data show CDR1 as MNHEY and CDR2 as SVGAGI. There are 15 residues in the CDR3. With 4 bases clipped from V and 5 bases from J, the junction kept 5 bases outside the gene matches. The CDR3: CASSSSGTDNSPLHF. The CDR3 nucleotides are TGTGCCAGCAGTTCCTCCGGGACAGATAATTCACCCCTCCACTTT.

This clonotype was picked up many times. This chain connects TRBV12-3 or TRBV12-4 to TRBJ2-7, with 13 bases lining up with TRBD2. V trimming: 6 bases; J trimming: 6 bases; junction bases outside the gene matches: 8. The CDR3 sequence is 15 residues long. CDR3 DNA: TGTGCCAGCAGCCGACTAGCGGGAGGTCTCGGCGAGCAGTACTTC. The encoded protein is CASSRLAGGLGEQYF.

This clonotype appeared once. The V and J genes are TRBV10-3 and TRBJ1-1; D possibly corresponds to TRBD1 (5 bases). CDR1 and CDR2 from the germline V gene are ENHRY and SYGVKD. Trimming took 5 bases from V and 0 from J, leaving 13 bases between them. CDR3 size: 15 residues. CDR3 nucleotide sequence: TGTGCCATCAGTAAGGGGTCAGGCATGAACACTGAAGCTTTCTTT. Translated: CAISKGSGMNTEAFF.